The rows below give T cell receptor beta chains drawn from one sample of a study of patients and donors after allogeneic stem cell transplantation. TCRdb called the RT-PCR reads again in MiXCR, with one record for every CDR3 protein. Of about 960,000 distinct CDR3 sequences listed, more than 15% were seen once; the top ten hold 5.5% to 6.5%. Sample: blood, either unsorted or a sorted T cell fraction (not recorded which). These receptors all come from a human donor who was either an allogeneic HSCT recipient or a stem cell or donor lymphocyte infusion donor (not recorded which). It is not recorded whose cells these are; they may come from a transplant donor. Both conserved end residues are part of each CDR3. The order of the fields is CDR3 protein, CDR3 DNA, D gene, J gene, V gene, clone size. D genes are given only for firm matches. Some rows mark clone size as missing; the rest say once, few, many or name a class of expanded clone.

CDR3: CASSVTGSGTGELFF
DNA: TGCGCCAGCAGCGTGACAGGTAGCGGCACCGGGGAGCTGTTTTTT
D: -
J: TRBJ2-2
V: TRBV5-1
size: many

CDR3: CASSPRRSYRPAFTDTQYF
DNA: TGTGCCAGCAGCCCCCGACGAAGCTATAGGCCAGCATTCACAGATACGCAGTATTTT
D: -
J: TRBJ2-3
V: TRBV7-8
size: -

CDR3: CASSLGGQGFREAFF
DNA: TGTGCCAGCAGCTTAGGTGGTCAGGGATTCCGTGAAGCTTTCTTT
D: -
J: TRBJ1-1
V: TRBV7-9
size: few

CDR3: CASSPGSSNTEAFF
DNA: TGCGCCAGCAGCCCGGGGTCCTCGAACACTGAAGCTTTCTTT
D: -
J: TRBJ1-1
V: TRBV5-1
size: few

CDR3: CASSPGPNPRNQPQHF
DNA: TGTGCCAGCAGCCCCGGGCCCAATCCCCGCAATCAGCCCCAGCATTTT
D: -
J: TRBJ1-5
V: TRBV9
size: -

CDR3: CSARLAGGSYNEQFF
DNA: TGCAGTGCCAGACTAGCGGGGGGCTCCTACAATGAGCAGTTCTTC
D: TRBD2
J: TRBJ2-1
V: TRBV20-1
size: many

CDR3: CASRTTQSSYNEQFF
DNA: TGTGCCAGCAGAACGACCCAGAGCTCCTACAATGAGCAGTTCTTC
D: -
J: TRBJ2-1
V: TRBV6-1
size: -

CDR3: CATSDPTWPRDEQYF
DNA: TGTGCCACCAGTGACCCAACGTGGCCGCGAGACGAGCAGTACTTC
D: -
J: TRBJ2-7
V: TRBV24-1
size: -

CDR3: CASSYGILTYGYTF
DNA: TGTGCCAGCAGTTATGGCATTTTGACCTATGGCTACACCTTC
D: -
J: TRBJ1-2
V: TRBV12-3/TRBV12-4
size: few

CDR3: CATSRDLGDRRFPYEQYF
DNA: TGTGCCACCAGCAGAGATTTGGGGGACAGACGGTTCCCCTACGAGCAGTACTTC
D: TRBD1
J: TRBJ2-7
V: TRBV15
size: few

CDR3: CSGMNLDRGGYGYTF
DNA: TGCAGCGGGATGAACCTCGACAGGGGAGGGTATGGCTACACCTTC
D: TRBD1
J: TRBJ1-2
V: TRBV29-1
size: -

CDR3: CASSEAGPSRGDTQYF
DNA: TGTGCCAGCAGTGAAGCCGGGCCTTCCCGGGGAGATACGCAGTATTTT
D: -
J: TRBJ2-3
V: TRBV25-1
size: few

CDR3: CASSVSADLGNTIYF
DNA: TGTGCCAGCAGCGTCTCAGCAGATCTCGGAAACACCATATATTTT
D: -
J: TRBJ1-3
V: TRBV9
size: few

CDR3: CASSLRLGTEAFF
DNA: TGTGCCAGCAGTTTACGGCTGGGAACTGAAGCTTTCTTT
D: -
J: TRBJ1-1
V: TRBV12-3/TRBV12-4
size: -

CDR3: CASSQASGSSTDTQYF
DNA: TGTGCCAGCAGCCAAGCTAGCGGGAGTAGCACAGATACGCAGTATTTT
D: TRBD2
J: TRBJ2-3
V: TRBV3-1
size: few

CDR3: CASTITSWGNTEAFF
DNA: TGTGCCAGCACTATAACATCTTGGGGGAACACTGAAGCTTTCTTT
D: -
J: TRBJ1-1
V: TRBV3-1
size: -

CDR3: CAISESAVSYEQYF
DNA: TGTGCCATCAGTGAGTCGGCAGTCTCCTACGAGCAGTACTTC
D: -
J: TRBJ2-7
V: TRBV10-3
size: few

CDR3: CASRTDPAGPTEAFF
DNA: TGTGCCAGCAGGACGGACCCCGCAGGGCCCACTGAAGCTTTCTTT
D: -
J: TRBJ1-1
V: TRBV7-9
size: -

CDR3: CAISLTGVEQYF
DNA: TGTGCCATCAGCTTGACAGGGGTCGAGCAGTACTTC
D: TRBD1
J: TRBJ2-7
V: TRBV10-3
size: -

CDR3: CASSQGRGELFF
DNA: TGTGCCAGCAGCCAAGGGCGCGGGGAGCTGTTTTTT
D: -
J: TRBJ2-2
V: TRBV3-1
size: -

CDR3: CASSLIPDRLDYEQYF
DNA: TGTGCCAGCAGTTTAATTCCTGACAGGTTAGACTACGAGCAGTACTTC
D: -
J: TRBJ2-7
V: TRBV27
size: -

CDR3: CAISDNRGEEKLFF
DNA: TGTGCCATCAGCGACAACAGGGGGGAGGAAAAACTGTTTTTT
D: TRBD1
J: TRBJ1-4
V: TRBV10-3
size: -

CDR3: CSAKGHGLNTGELFF
DNA: TGCAGTGCCAAAGGACATGGCCTGAACACCGGGGAGCTGTTTTTT
D: -
J: TRBJ2-2
V: TRBV20-1
size: -

CDR3: CSARDVRDQETQYF
DNA: TGCAGTGCTAGAGATGTGCGGGACCAAGAGACCCAGTACTTC
D: -
J: TRBJ2-5
V: TRBV20-1
size: few

CDR3: CASSQMRNYGYTF
DNA: TGTGCCAGCAGTCAGATGAGGAACTATGGCTACACCTTC
D: -
J: TRBJ1-2
V: TRBV6-2/TRBV6-3
size: -

CDR3: CASSLVTGSSGYTF
DNA: TGCGCCAGCAGCTTGGTAACGGGGTCGTCTGGCTACACCTTC
D: -
J: TRBJ1-2
V: TRBV5-1
size: -

CDR3: CASSLFRTGPNVIQYF
DNA: TGTGCCAGCAGCTTGTTCCGGACGGGACCTAACGTCATTCAGTACTTC
D: -
J: TRBJ2-4
V: TRBV11-2
size: -

CDR3: CASFRPDSTHTDTQYF
DNA: TGTGCCAGCTTCAGACCCGACTCGACTCACACAGATACGCAGTATTTT
D: -
J: TRBJ2-3
V: TRBV21-1
size: -

CDR3: CASSVSGSLFNEQFF
DNA: TGTGCCAGCAGCGTCAGCGGGAGTCTTTTCAATGAGCAGTTCTTC
D: TRBD2
J: TRBJ2-1
V: TRBV9
size: few

CDR3: CASSHQQLPDYEQYF
DNA: TGCGCCAGCAGCCACCAGCAATTGCCAGACTACGAGCAGTACTTC
D: -
J: TRBJ2-7
V: TRBV4-1
size: few

CDR3: CASSLPSTGELFF
DNA: TGCGCCAGCAGCTTGCCAAGTACCGGGGAGCTGTTTTTT
D: -
J: TRBJ2-2
V: TRBV5-1
size: -

CDR3: CAWSPRGKGSGYGYTF
DNA: TGTGCCTGGAGTCCAAGGGGGAAAGGGAGCGGCTATGGCTACACCTTC
D: -
J: TRBJ1-2
V: TRBV30
size: -

CDR3: CASSNGTPDNEQFF
DNA: TGTGCCAGCAGCAACGGAACCCCGGACAATGAGCAGTTCTTC
D: -
J: TRBJ2-1
V: TRBV21-1
size: -

CDR3: CASSRTGLAGASDTQYF
DNA: TGTGCCAGCAGTCGAACGGGCCTAGCGGGGGCTAGTGATACGCAGTATTTT
D: TRBD2
J: TRBJ2-3
V: TRBV12-3/TRBV12-4
size: many

CDR3: CASSGHLPGENTGELFF
DNA: TGTGCCAGCAGCGGGCACCTCCCGGGGGAAAACACCGGGGAGCTGTTTTTT
D: -
J: TRBJ2-2
V: TRBV9
size: -

CDR3: CASSEQINEQFF
DNA: TGCGCCAGCAGCGAGCAGATCAATGAGCAGTTCTTC
D: -
J: TRBJ2-1
V: TRBV5-1
size: few

CDR3: CASSPSSGTGYGYTF
DNA: TGTGCCAGTAGTCCCTCCTCCGGGACAGGCTATGGCTACACCTTC
D: TRBD1
J: TRBJ1-2
V: TRBV19
size: -

CDR3: CASSEASRTLIF
DNA: TGTGCCAGCAGTGAAGCCTCAAGGACCTTGATATTT
D: -
J: TRBJ1-4
V: TRBV2
size: few

CDR3: CASSITDGPSYEQYF
DNA: TGTGCCAGTAGTATAACCGACGGGCCATCCTACGAGCAGTACTTC
D: -
J: TRBJ2-7
V: TRBV19
size: few

CDR3: CAWSRTQKETQYF
DNA: TGTGCCTGGAGTAGGACTCAGAAAGAGACCCAGTACTTC
D: -
J: TRBJ2-5
V: TRBV30
size: -

CDR3: CASSGGRRGTGELFF
DNA: TGTGCCAGCAGTGGGGGTCGTAGGGGAACCGGGGAGCTGTTTTTT
D: -
J: TRBJ2-2
V: TRBV27
size: few

CDR3: CASSGLAGSLAGELFF
DNA: TGTGCCAGCAGCGGACTAGCGGGGTCCCTGGCCGGGGAGCTGTTTTTT
D: TRBD2
J: TRBJ2-2
V: TRBV25-1
size: few

CDR3: CASRSPSGANTGELFF
DNA: TGTGCCAGCAGGTCCCCTAGCGGGGCGAACACCGGGGAGCTGTTTTTT
D: TRBD2
J: TRBJ2-2
V: TRBV12-3/TRBV12-4
size: few

CDR3: CATKAPAGVYEQYF
DNA: TGTGCCACAAAAGCCCCGGCAGGGGTGTACGAGCAGTACTTC
D: -
J: TRBJ2-7
V: TRBV28
size: few

CDR3: CSARPYEWGTYEQYF
DNA: TGCAGTGCTAGGCCCTATGAATGGGGGACCTACGAGCAGTACTTC
D: -
J: TRBJ2-7
V: TRBV20-1
size: -

CDR3: CAWRGGSGSGTGELFF
DNA: TGTGCCTGGAGGGGGGGGAGCGGGAGCGGCACCGGGGAGCTGTTTTTT
D: TRBD2
J: TRBJ2-2
V: TRBV30
size: -

CDR3: CASSEGGGGYSSPLHF
DNA: TGTGCCAGCAGCGAGGGGGGAGGGGGATATAGTTCACCCCTCCACTTT
D: -
J: TRBJ1-6
V: TRBV9
size: -

CDR3: CASSPGRPGEQFF
DNA: TGTGCCAGCAGCCCAGGGAGGCCGGGTGAGCAGTTCTTC
D: -
J: TRBJ2-1
V: TRBV6-1
size: few

CDR3: CASSGRDSPLHF
DNA: TGTGCCAGCAGCGGTAGGGATTCACCCCTCCACTTT
D: -
J: TRBJ1-6
V: TRBV13
size: -

CDR3: CATSREQGWNTGELFF
DNA: TGTGCCACCAGCAGAGAACAGGGGTGGAACACCGGGGAGCTGTTTTTT
D: TRBD1
J: TRBJ2-2
V: TRBV15
size: -

CDR3: CAISRSRQRENNEQFF
DNA: TGTGCCATCAGTCGTTCTAGGCAGCGGGAAAACAATGAGCAGTTCTTC
D: TRBD2
J: TRBJ2-1
V: TRBV10-3
size: few

CDR3: CASSHRRDEKLFF
DNA: TGCGCCAGCAGCCACCGCAGGGATGAAAAACTGTTTTTT
D: -
J: TRBJ1-4
V: TRBV4-3
size: few

CDR3: CASSPYRGDRPNTEAFF
DNA: TGTGCCAGCAGTCCCTACCGAGGGGACAGGCCGAACACTGAAGCTTTCTTT
D: TRBD1
J: TRBJ1-1
V: TRBV12-3/TRBV12-4
size: few

CDR3: CASSQKITSINEQFF
DNA: TGTGCCAGCAGCCAAAAGATCACCTCTATCAATGAGCAGTTCTTC
D: -
J: TRBJ2-1
V: TRBV14
size: -

CDR3: CASSPPLGDTQYF
DNA: TGTGCCAGCTCACCCCCGCTAGGAGATACGCAGTATTTT
D: -
J: TRBJ2-3
V: TRBV18
size: -

CDR3: CASSLGTGYNEKLFF
DNA: TGTGCCAGCAGCTTAGGGACAGGCTATAATGAAAAACTGTTTTTT
D: TRBD1
J: TRBJ1-4
V: TRBV11-2
size: -

CDR3: CASSWDRGAGELFF
DNA: TGTGCCAGCAGTTGGGACCGTGGGGCCGGGGAGCTGTTTTTT
D: -
J: TRBJ2-2
V: TRBV2
size: -

CDR3: CASSLGSGLYNEQFF
DNA: TGTGCCAGCAGCTTAGGTAGCGGATTGTACAATGAGCAGTTCTTC
D: -
J: TRBJ2-1
V: TRBV7-9
size: -

CDR3: CASSYEPQYF
DNA: TGTGCCAGCAGTTACGAACCCCAGTACTTC
D: -
J: TRBJ2-5
V: TRBV6-2/TRBV6-3
size: few